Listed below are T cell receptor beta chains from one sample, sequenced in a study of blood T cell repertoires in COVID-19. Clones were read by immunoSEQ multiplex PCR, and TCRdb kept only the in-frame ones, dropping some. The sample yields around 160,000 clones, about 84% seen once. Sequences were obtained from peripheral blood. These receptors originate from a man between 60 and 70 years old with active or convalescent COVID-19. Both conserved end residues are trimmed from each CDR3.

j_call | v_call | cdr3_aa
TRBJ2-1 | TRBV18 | ASSPGTSGINEQF
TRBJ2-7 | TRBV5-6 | ASSFSGAGVSYEQY
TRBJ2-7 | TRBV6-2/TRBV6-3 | ASSLNRVAEQY
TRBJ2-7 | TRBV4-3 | ASSSGVAQY
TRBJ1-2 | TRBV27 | ASRRDRPQSNYGYT
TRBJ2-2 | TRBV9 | ASSVRLAGTGELF
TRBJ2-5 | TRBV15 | ATSKGLRETQY
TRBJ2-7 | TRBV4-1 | ASSPTSSFGWQY
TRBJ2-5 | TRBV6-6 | ASSYSAGGETQY
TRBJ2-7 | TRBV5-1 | ASSLAPSGDVYEQY
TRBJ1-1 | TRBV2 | ASSEAGGLTEAF
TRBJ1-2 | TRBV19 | ASRLGTDWGFYGYT
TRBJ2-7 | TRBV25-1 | ASSVQGRSYEQY
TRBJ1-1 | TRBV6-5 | ASSSPRGTWLGAF
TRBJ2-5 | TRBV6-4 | ASSQQEQETQY
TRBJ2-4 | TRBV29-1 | SVGTSGSLNIQY
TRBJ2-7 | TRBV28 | ASSSQGSSYEQY
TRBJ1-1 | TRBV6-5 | ASKYGNNWDTEAF
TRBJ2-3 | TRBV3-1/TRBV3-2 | ASRTGARGDTQY
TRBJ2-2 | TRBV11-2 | ASSLGLPNTGELF
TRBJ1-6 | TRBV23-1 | ASSLAAYDNSPLH
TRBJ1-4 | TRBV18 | ASSPGTGYNEKLF
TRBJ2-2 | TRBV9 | ASSVGLAGSNTGELF
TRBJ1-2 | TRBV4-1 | ASSRSGTAPSGYT
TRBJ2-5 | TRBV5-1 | ASSPGVKETQY
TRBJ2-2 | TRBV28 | ASSRTSGKSGELF
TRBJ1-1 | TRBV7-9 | ASSPSGTEAF
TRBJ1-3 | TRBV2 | AIGAGADGNTIY
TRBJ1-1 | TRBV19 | ASSPAGGASNTEAF
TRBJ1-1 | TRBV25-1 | ASSDPQGKRNTEAF
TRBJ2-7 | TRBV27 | ASSFSGRSNEQY
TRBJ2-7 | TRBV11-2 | ASSLRVAGGYEQY
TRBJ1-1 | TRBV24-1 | ATYRRLTGFHFEAF
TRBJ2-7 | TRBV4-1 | ASSQDVFAGSYEQY
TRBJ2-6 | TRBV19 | ASSISRSGANVLT
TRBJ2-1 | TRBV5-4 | ASSLGQESYNEQF
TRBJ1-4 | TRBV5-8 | ASSLEETGVEKLF
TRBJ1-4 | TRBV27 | ASSFGGIWTEKLF
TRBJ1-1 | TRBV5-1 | ASSLEGVFQAF
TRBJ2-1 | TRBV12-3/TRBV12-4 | ASTGQGDEQF
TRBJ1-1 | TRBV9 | ASSVVRTGGFAF
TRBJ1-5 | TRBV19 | ASSIGTNQPQH
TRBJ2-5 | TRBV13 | ASSGRGETQY
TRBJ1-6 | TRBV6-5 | ASSIRTADNSPLH
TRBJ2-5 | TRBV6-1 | ASSDTIGGQETQY
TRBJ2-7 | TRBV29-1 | SVRDPSGRAEEQY
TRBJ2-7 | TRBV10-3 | AISGGTSETIYEQY
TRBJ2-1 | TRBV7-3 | ASSLVRSEQF
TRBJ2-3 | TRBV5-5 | ASSWSLTDTQY
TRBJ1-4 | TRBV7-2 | ASKVKMGGEKLF
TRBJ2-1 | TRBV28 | ASRGVSGVSSYNEQF